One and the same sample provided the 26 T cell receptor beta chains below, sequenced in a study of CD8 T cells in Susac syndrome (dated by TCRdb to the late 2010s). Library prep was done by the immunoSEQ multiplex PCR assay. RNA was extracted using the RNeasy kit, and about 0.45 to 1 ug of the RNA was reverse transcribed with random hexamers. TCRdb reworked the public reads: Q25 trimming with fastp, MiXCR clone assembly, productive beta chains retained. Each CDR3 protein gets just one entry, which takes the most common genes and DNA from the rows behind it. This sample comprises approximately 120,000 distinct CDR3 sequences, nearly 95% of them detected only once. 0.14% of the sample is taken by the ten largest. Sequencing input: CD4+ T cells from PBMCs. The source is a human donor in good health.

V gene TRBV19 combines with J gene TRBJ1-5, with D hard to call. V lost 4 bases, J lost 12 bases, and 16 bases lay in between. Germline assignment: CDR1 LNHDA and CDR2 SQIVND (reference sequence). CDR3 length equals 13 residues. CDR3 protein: CASSTAGTRLQHF. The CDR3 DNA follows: TGTGCCAGTAGTACGGCGGGTACACGGCTCCAGCATTTT.

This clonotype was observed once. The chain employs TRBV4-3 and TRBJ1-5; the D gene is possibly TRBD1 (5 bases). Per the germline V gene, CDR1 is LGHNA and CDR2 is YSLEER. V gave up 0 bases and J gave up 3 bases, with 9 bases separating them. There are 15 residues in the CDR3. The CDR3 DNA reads TGCGCCAGCAGCCAAGAGCCCAGGGACAATCAGCCCCAGCATTTT. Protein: CASSQEPRDNQPQHF.

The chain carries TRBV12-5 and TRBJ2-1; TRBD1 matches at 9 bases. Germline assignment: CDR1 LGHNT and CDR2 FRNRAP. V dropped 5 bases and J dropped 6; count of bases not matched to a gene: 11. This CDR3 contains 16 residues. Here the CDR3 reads CASGPTGTGRFNEQFF. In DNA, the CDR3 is TGTGCTAGTGGTCCAACCGGGACAGGGAGGTTCAATGAGCAGTTCTTC.

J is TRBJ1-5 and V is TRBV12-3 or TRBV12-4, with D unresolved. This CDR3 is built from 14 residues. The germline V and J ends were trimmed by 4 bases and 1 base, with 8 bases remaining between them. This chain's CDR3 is CASSSAVSNQPQHF. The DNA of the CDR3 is TGTGCCAGCAGTTCGGCTGTAAGCAATCAGCCCCAGCATTTT.

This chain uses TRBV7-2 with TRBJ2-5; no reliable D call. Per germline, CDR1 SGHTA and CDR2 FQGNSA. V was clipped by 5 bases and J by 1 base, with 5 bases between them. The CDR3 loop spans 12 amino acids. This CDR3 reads CASSAGQETQYF. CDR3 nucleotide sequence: TGTGCCAGCAGCGCAGGCCAAGAGACCCAGTACTTC. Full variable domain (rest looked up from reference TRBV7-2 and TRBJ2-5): GAGVSQSPSNKVTEKGKDVELRCDPISGHTALYWYRQSLGQGLEFLIYFQGNSAPDKSGLPSDRFSAERTGGSVSTLTIQRTQQEDSAVYLCASSAGQETQYFGPGTRLLVL.

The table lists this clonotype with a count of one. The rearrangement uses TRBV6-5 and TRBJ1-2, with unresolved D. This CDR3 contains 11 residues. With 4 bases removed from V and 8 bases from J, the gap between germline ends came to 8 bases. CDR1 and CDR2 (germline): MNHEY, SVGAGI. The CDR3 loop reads CASSSGPGYTF. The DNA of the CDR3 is TGTGCCAGCAGTTCCGGGCCCGGCTACACCTTC.

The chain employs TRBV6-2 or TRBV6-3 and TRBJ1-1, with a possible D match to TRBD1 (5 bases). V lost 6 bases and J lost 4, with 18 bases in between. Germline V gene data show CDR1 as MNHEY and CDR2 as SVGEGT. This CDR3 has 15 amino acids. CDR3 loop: CASSLPRGGSTEAFF. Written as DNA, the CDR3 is TGTGCCAGCAGCCTCCCTAGGGGCGGGAGCACTGAAGCTTTCTTT.

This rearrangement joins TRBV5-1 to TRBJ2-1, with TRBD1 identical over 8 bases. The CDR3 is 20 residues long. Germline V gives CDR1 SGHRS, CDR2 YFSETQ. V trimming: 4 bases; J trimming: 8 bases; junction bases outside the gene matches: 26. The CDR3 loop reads CASSRGTRGLSRERRDEQFF. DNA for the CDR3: TGCGCCAGCAGCCGGGGGACCAGGGGGCTGTCACGGGAGCGGCGAGATGAGCAGTTCTTC.

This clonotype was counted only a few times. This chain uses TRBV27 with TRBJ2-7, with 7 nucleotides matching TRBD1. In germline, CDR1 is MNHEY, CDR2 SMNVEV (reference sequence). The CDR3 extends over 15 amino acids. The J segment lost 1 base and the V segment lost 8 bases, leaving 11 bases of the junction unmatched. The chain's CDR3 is CASSFSDRVSYEQYF. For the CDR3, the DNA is TGTGCCAGCTCCTTTTCTGACAGGGTTTCCTACGAGCAGTACTTC.

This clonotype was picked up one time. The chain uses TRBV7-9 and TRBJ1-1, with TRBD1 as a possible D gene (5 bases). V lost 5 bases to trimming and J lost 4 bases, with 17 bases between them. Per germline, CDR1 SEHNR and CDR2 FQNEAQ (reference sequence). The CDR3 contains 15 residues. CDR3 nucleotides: TGTGCCAGCAGCCCCTCGGGGGAAAAGGGCACTGAAGCTTTCTTT. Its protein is CASSPSGEKGTEAFF.

CDR3 sequence: CASSRRGTEQFF. Written as DNA, the CDR3 is TGTGCCAGTAGCAGACGGGGGACTGAGCAGTTCTTC. V and J are TRBV19 and TRBJ2-1, with D perhaps TRBD2 (6 bases). In germline, CDR1 is LNHDA, CDR2 SQIVND (reference sequence). The CDR3 length is 12 residues. V lost 6 bases and J lost 9, with 12 bases in between. The whole variable domain, remainder taken from reference TRBV19 and TRBJ2-1, is DGGITQSPKYLFRKEGQNVTLSCEQNLNHDAMYWYRQDPGQGLRLIYYSQIVNDFQKGDIAEGYSVSREKKESFPLTVTSAQKNPTAFYLCASSRRGTEQFFGPGTRLTVL.

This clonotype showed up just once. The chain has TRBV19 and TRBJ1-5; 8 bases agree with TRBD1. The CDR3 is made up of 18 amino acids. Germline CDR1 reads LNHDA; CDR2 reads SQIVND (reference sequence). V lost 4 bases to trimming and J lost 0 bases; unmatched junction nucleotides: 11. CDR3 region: CASSTHGTGAYSNQPQHF. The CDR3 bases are TGTGCCAGTAGTACTCACGGGACAGGTGCTTATAGCAATCAGCCCCAGCATTTT.

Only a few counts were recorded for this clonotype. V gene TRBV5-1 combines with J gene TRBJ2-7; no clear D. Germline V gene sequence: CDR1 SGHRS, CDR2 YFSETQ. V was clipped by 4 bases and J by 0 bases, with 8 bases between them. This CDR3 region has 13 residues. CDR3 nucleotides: TGCGCCAGCAGCCACCGCACCTCCTACGAGCAGTACTTC. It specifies CASSHRTSYEQYF. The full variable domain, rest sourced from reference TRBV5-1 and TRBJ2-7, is KAGVTQTPRYLIKTRGQQVTLSCSPISGHRSVSWYQQTPGQGLQFLFEYFSETQRNKGNFPGRFSGRQFSNSRSEMNVSTLELGDSALYLCASSHRTSYEQYFGPGTRLTVT.

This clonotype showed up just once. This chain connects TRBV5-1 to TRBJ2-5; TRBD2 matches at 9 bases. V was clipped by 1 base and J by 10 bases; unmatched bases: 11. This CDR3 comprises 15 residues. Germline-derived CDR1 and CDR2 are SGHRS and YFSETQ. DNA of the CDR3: TGCGCCAGCAGCTTGTGGCTAGCGGGACCGCCGCGCCAGTACTTC. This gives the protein CASSLWLAGPPRQYF. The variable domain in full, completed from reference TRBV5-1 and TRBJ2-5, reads KAGVTQTPRYLIKTRGQQVTLSCSPISGHRSVSWYQQTPGQGLQFLFEYFSETQRNKGNFPGRFSGRQFSNSRSEMNVSTLELGDSALYLCASSLWLAGPPRQYFGPGTRLLVL.

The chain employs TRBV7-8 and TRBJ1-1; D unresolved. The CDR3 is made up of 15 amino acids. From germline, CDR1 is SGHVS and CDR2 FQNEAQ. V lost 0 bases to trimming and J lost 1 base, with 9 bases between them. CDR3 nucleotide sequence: TGTGCCAGCAGCTTAGCCCGACGGGGGAACACTGAAGCTTTCTTT. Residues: CASSLARRGNTEAFF.

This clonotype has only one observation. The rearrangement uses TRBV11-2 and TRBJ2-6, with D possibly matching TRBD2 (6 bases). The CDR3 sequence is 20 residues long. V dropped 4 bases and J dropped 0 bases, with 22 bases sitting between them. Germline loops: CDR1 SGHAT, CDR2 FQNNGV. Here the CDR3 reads CASSSRMTGLSASGANVLTF. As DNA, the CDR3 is TGTGCCAGCAGCTCACGAATGACGGGACTTTCCGCCTCTGGGGCCAACGTCCTGACTTTC.

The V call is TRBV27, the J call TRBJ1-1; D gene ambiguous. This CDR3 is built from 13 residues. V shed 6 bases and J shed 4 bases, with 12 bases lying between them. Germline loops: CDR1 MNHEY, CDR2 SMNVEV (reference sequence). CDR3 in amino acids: CASRFRDVTEAFF. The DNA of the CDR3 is TGTGCCAGCAGATTCCGAGATGTCACTGAAGCTTTCTTT.

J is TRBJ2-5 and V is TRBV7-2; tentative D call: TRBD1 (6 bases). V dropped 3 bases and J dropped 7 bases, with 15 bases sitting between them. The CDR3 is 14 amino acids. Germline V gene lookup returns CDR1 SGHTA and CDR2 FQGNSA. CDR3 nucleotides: TGTGCCAGCAGCTTTATTCAGGGGAAAGGGACCCAGTACTTC. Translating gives CASSFIQGKGTQYF.

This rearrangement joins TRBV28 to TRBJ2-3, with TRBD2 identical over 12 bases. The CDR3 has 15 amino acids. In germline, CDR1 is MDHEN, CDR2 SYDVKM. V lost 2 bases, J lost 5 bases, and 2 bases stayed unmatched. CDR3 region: CASSLRLAGVDTQYF. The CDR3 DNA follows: TGTGCCAGCAGTTTACGACTAGCGGGGGTAGATACGCAGTATTTT.

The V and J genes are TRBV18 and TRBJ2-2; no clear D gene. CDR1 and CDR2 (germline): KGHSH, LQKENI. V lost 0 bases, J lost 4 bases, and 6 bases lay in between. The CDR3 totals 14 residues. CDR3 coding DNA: TGTGCCAGCTCACCACCGATGATCACCGGGGAGCTGTTTTTT. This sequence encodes CASSPPMITGELFF.

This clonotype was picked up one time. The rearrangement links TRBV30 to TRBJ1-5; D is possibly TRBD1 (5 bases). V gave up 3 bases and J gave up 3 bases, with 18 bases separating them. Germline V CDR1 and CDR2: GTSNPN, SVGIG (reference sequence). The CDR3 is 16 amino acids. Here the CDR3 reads CAWSDKGWGNNQPQHF. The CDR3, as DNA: TGTGCCTGGAGCGATAAAGGGTGGGGGAACAATCAGCCCCAGCATTTT.

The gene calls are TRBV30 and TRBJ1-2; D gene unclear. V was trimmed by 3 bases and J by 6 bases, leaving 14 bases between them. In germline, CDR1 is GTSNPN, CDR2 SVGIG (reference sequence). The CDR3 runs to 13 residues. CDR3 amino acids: CAWRILNGHGYTF. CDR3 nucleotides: TGTGCCTGGAGGATACTCAACGGTCATGGCTACACCTTC.

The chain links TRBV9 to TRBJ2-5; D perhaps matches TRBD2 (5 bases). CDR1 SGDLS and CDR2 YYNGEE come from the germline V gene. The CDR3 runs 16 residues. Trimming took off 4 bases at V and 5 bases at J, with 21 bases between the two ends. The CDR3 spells CASSSSPGSPSETQYF. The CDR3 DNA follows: TGTGCCAGCAGCTCGTCTCCGGGGTCGCCGTCCGAGACCCAGTACTTC.

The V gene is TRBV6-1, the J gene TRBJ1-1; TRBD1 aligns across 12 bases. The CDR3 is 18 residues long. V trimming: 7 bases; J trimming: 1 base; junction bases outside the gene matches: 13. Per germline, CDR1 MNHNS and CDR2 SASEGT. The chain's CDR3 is CASTQQGTGGVGNTEAFF. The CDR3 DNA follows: TGTGCCAGCACCCAGCAAGGGACAGGGGGCGTCGGGAACACTGAAGCTTTCTTT.

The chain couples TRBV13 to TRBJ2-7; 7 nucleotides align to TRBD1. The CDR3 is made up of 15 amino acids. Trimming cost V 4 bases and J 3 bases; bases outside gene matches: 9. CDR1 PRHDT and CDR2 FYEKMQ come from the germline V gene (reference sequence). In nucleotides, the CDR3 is TGTGCCAGCAGCTCCACCGGGACAGAGGACTACGAGCAGTACTTC. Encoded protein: CASSSTGTEDYEQYF.

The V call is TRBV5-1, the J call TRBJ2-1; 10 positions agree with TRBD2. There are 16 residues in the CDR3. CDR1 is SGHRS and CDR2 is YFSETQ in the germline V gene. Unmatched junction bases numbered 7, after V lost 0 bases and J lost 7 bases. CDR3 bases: TGCGCCAGCAGCTTGGCCCGGTTAGCGGGAGGTAATGAGCAGTTCTTC. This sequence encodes CASSLARLAGGNEQFF. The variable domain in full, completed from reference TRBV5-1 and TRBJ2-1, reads KAGVTQTPRYLIKTRGQQVTLSCSPISGHRSVSWYQQTPGQGLQFLFEYFSETQRNKGNFPGRFSGRQFSNSRSEMNVSTLELGDSALYLCASSLARLAGGNEQFFGPGTRLTVL.